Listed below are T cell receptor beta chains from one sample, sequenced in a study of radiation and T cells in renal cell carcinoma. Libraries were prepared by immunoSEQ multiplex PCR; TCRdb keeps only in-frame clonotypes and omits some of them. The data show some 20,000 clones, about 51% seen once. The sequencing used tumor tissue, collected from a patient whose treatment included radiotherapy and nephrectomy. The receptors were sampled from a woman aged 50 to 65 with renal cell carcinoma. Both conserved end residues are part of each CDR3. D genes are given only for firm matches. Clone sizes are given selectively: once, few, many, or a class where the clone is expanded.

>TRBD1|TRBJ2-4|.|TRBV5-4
CASSSYNDRGDIQYF
TGTGCCAGCAGCTCCTACAACGACAGGGGGGACATTCAGTACTTC
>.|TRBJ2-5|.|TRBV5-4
CASSLAGVQETQYF
TGTGCCAGCAGCTTGGCTGGGGTCCAAGAGACCCAGTACTTC
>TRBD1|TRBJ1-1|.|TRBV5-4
CASSPRQGTNTEAFF
TGTGCCAGCAGCCCAAGACAGGGAACGAACACTGAAGCTTTCTTT
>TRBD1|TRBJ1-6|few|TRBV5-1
CASSLAEGAGGVGSPLHF
TGCGCCAGCAGCTTGGCCGAGGGGGCAGGCGGAGTAGGATCACCCCTCCACTTT
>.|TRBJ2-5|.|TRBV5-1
CASSLRTVQETQYF
TGCGCCAGCAGCCTACGGACAGTTCAAGAGACCCAGTACTTC
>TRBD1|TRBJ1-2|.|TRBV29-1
CSVSRPPGQLSPSRYGYTF
TGCAGCGTTTCCCGCCCCCCGGGACAGCTTTCCCCCTCTAGGTATGGCTACACCTTC
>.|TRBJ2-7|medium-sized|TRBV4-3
CASSQDVVGVDYEQYF
TGCGCCAGCAGCCAAGACGTCGTAGGGGTAGACTACGAGCAGTACTTC
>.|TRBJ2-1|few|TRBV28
CASTGQLSYNEQFF
TGTGCCAGCACGGGGCAGCTCTCCTACAATGAGCAGTTCTTC
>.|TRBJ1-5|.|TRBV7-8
CASSFYRGQNQPQHF
TGTGCCAGCAGCTTCTATCGGGGGCAAAATCAGCCCCAGCATTTT
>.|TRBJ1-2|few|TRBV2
CASSSRLTGYGYTF
TGTGCCAGCAGTTCCAGACTTACCGGCTATGGCTACACCTTC
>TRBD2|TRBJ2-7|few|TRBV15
CATQRGGSYEQYF
TGTGCCACTCAGCGGGGGGGATCCTACGAGCAGTACTTC
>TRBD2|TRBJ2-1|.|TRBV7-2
CASSKSGGGASVDEQFF
TGTGCCAGCAGCAAAAGTGGCGGGGGGGCCTCCGTTGATGAGCAGTTCTTC
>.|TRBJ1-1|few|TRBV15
CATSSPRNTEAFF
TGTGCCACCAGCTCACCAAGGAACACTGAAGCTTTCTTT
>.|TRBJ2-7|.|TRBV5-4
CASSLVEAYEQYF
TGTGCCAGCAGCTTGGTGGAGGCCTACGAGCAGTACTTC
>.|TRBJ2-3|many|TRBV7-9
CASSLSSWGRTDTQYF
TGTGCCAGCAGCCTTAGTTCGTGGGGACGCACAGATACGCAGTATTTT
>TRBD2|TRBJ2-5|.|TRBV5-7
CASSLGTSGGWETQYF
TGTGCCAGCAGCTTGGGTACTAGCGGGGGCTGGGAGACCCAGTACTTC
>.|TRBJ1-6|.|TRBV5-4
CASSLAYRHNSPLHF
TGTGCCAGCAGCTTGGCGTACAGGCATAATTCACCCCTCCACTTT
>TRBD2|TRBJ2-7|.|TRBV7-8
CASSPQPLAGLIEQYF
TGTGCCAGCAGTCCTCAACCACTAGCGGGGCTAATCGAGCAGTACTTC
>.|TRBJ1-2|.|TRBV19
CASSPGGLGGGYTF
TGTGCCAGTAGTCCGGGGGGTTTGGGAGGTGGCTACACCTTC
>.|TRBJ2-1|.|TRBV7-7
CASSLDRHNEQFF
TGTGCTAGCAGCTTGGACAGACACAATGAGCAGTTCTTC
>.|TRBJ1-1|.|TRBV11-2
CASSLQGHTEAFF
TGTGCCAGCAGCTTACAGGGGCACACTGAAGCTTTCTTT
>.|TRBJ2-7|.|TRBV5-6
CASSLDRVYEQYF
TGTGCCAGCAGCTTGGACAGGGTCTACGAGCAGTACTTC
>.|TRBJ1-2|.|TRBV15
CATSRGVGFKDYGYTF
TGTGCCACCAGCAGAGGTGTGGGGTTTAAGGACTATGGCTACACCTTC
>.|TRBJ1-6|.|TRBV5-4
CASSLDGRLKSPLHF
TGTGCCAGCAGCTTGGATGGGCGTCTTAAGTCACCCCTCCACTTT
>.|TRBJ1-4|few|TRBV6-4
CASSTGAAGEKLFF
TGTGCCAGCAGTACGGGGGCGGCGGGTGAAAAACTGTTTTTT
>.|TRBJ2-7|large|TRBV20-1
CSARGAYEQYF
TGCAGTGCTCGAGGAGCCTACGAGCAGTACTTC
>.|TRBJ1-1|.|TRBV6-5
CAIRRFGGVNTEAFF
TGTGCCATCAGACGCTTTGGGGGCGTGAACACTGAAGCTTTCTTT
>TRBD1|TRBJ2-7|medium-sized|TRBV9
CASSEGMGQEFSYEQYF
TGTGCCAGCAGCGAAGGGATGGGACAGGAGTTCTCCTACGAGCAGTACTTC
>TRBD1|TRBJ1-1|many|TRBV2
CASRIQGTTEAFF
TGTGCCAGCAGGATACAGGGGACCACTGAAGCTTTCTTT
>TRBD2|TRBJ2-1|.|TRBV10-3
CAISVRAGAGDEQFF
TGTGCCATCAGTGTACGAGCGGGGGCGGGGGATGAGCAGTTCTTC
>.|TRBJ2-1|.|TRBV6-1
CASSEFGVTEQFF
TGTGCCAGCAGTGAATTTGGAGTAACTGAGCAGTTCTTC
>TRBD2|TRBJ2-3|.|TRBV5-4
CASSPGLAGGFSTDTQYF
TGTGCCAGCAGCCCCGGACTAGCGGGGGGATTTAGCACAGATACGCAGTATTTT
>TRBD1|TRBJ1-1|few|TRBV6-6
CASSLGQASLETEAFF
TGTGCCAGCAGTTTGGGACAGGCTTCGCTTGAAACTGAAGCTTTCTTT
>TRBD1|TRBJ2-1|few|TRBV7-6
CASSLGTGNEQFF
TGTGCCAGCAGCTTAGGGACAGGGAATGAGCAGTTCTTC
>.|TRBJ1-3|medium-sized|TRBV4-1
CASSHVRGGGNTIYF
TGCGCCAGCAGCCATGTCAGGGGTGGGGGAAACACCATATATTTT
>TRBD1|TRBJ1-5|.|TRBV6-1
CASTTTGEGNQPQHF
TGTGCCAGCACGACGACAGGGGAAGGCAATCAGCCCCAGCATTTT
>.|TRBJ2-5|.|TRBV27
CASSTMGQETQYF
TGTGCCAGCAGTACGATGGGACAAGAGACCCAGTACTTC
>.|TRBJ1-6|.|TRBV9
CASSVEGSSPLHF
TGTGCCAGCAGCGTAGAAGGGAGCTCACCCCTCCACTTT
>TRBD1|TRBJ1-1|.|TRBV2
CASRGQGGRGTEAFF
TGTGCCAGCAGGGGACAGGGGGGCCGCGGGACTGAAGCTTTCTTT
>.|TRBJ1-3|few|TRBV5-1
CASSLHGNTIYF
TGCGCCAGCAGCTTACACGGAAACACCATATATTTT
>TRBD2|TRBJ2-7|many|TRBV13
CASSLRPGEGPSYEQYF
TGTGCCAGCAGCTTACGGCCGGGGGAGGGCCCCTCCTACGAGCAGTACTTC
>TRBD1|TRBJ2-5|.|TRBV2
CASRARGRQETQYF
TGTGCCAGCAGGGCTAGGGGGCGACAAGAGACCCAGTACTTC
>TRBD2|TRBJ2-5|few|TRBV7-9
CASSWLAVGLETQYF
TGTGCCAGCAGCTGGCTAGCGGTAGGGTTGGAGACCCAGTACTTC
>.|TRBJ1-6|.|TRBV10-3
CAISGQADNLNSPLHF
TGTGCCATCAGTGGACAGGCCGATAACCTTAATTCACCCCTCCACTTT
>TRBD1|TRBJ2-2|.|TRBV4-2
CASSRGQGSTGELFF
TGTGCCAGCAGCCGGGGACAGGGGAGCACCGGGGAGCTGTTTTTT
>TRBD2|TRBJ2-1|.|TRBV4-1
CASSQDWASGGNNEQFF
TGCGCCAGCAGCCAAGATTGGGCTAGCGGGGGGAACAATGAGCAGTTCTTC
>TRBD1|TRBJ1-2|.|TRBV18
CASSPIAETGVNGYTF
TGTGCCAGCTCACCAATAGCAGAGACAGGGGTAAATGGCTACACCTTC
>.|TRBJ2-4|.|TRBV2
CASSEAKNSKNIQYF
TGTGCCAGCAGTGAGGCAAAGAATTCCAAAAACATTCAGTACTTC
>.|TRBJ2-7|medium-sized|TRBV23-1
CASNPRGGVSYEQYF
TGCGCCAGCAACCCGAGAGGAGGGGTCTCTTACGAGCAGTACTTC
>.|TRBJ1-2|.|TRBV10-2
CATHREGSYTF
TGCGCCACCCACAGGGAGGGGAGCTACACCTTC
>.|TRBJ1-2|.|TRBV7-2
CASSTMNYGYTF
TGTGCCAGCAGCACAATGAACTATGGCTACACCTTC
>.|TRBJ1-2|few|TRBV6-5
CASSEVRANYGYTF
TGTGCCAGCAGTGAAGTCAGAGCTAACTATGGCTACACCTTC
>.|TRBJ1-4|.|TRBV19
CATSQRVGNEKLFF
TGTGCCACCTCCCAGCGGGTTGGGAATGAAAAACTGTTTTTT
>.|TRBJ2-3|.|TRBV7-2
CASSQRAPDTQYF
TGTGCCAGCAGCCAAAGAGCCCCAGATACGCAGTATTTT
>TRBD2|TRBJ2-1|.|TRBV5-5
CASSSKRGAYNEQFF
TGTGCCAGCAGCTCAAAGCGGGGAGCCTACAATGAGCAGTTCTTC
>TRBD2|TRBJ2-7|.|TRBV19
CASSRTSSPYEQYF
TGTGCCAGTAGCAGGACTAGCAGTCCCTACGAGCAGTACTTC
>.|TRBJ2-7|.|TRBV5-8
CASSLVASPWDEQYF
TGTGCCAGCAGCTTGGTTGCGTCTCCGTGGGACGAGCAGTACTTC
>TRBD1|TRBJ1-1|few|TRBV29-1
CSVGGTGEAFF
TGCAGCGTTGGCGGGACAGGGGAAGCTTTCTTT
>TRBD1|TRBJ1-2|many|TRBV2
CASSETGGNYGYTF
TGTGCCAGCAGTGAGACAGGGGGGAACTATGGCTACACCTTC
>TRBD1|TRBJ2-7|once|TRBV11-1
CASSLGQGEPYEQYF
TGTGCCAGCAGCTTAGGACAGGGTGAACCCTACGAGCAGTACTTC